The rows below give T cell receptor beta chains drawn from one sample of a study of vaccination and CD4 T cells after COVID-19. No antigen has been identified for these receptors. TCRdb reanalysed the PCR reads using MiXCR and keeps one entry per CDR3 protein. The sample consists of around 5,000 distinct CDR3 sequences, about 46% of them appearing once. Specimen: CD4+ T cells from blood, cultured in vitro. Every receptor here comes from a human donor who had recovered from COVID-19. CDR3s include the opening cysteine and the closing phenylalanine or tryptophan. The order of the fields is V gene, clone size, J gene, D gene, CDR3 DNA, CDR3 protein. D genes are given only for firm matches. Expanded clones are given a class, and other clones once, few, many or no size at all.

>TRBV6-1|-|TRBJ2-7|TRBD1
TGTGCCAGCAGTGAAGGTTGGACAGGGGTCTACGAGCAGTACTTC
CASSEGWTGVYEQYF
>TRBV5-1|-|TRBJ1-5|-
TGCGCCAGCAGCGCGGACAGTGCCAATCAGCCCCAGCATTTT
CASSADSANQPQHF
>TRBV7-8|few|TRBJ1-1|-
TGTGCCACCCGAACCGGGACGGCAAACACTGAAGCTTTCTTT
CATRTGTANTEAFF
>TRBV18|-|TRBJ1-1|-
TGTGCCAGCAAAGGGTCCCAAGTGTATGAAGCTTTCTTT
CASKGSQVYEAFF
>TRBV21-1|few|TRBJ2-6|-
TGTGCCAGCAGCCTCACGGGGGCCAGGGGATCTGGGGCCAACGTCCTGACTTTC
CASSLTGARGSGANVLTF
>TRBV5-4|once|TRBJ2-5|TRBD1
TGTGCCAGCAGCTTGCAGGGGGCGAGCGGGACCCAGTACTTC
CASSLQGASGTQYF
>TRBV18|-|TRBJ2-3|TRBD1
TGTGCCAGCTCACCAACTACAGGGGGCACAGATACGCAGTATTTT
CASSPTTGGTDTQYF
>TRBV24-1|-|TRBJ2-4|-
TGTGCCACTACTCTGCCCGACTCCAAAAACATTCAGTACTTC
CATTLPDSKNIQYF
>TRBV6-2/TRBV6-3|-|TRBJ2-2|-
TGTGCCAGCAGTTACCCCGCAGGGACCGCGGCCGGGGAGCTGTTTTTT
CASSYPAGTAAGELFF
>TRBV2|few|TRBJ2-7|TRBD1
TGTGCCAGCAGTGAAGCCGTCGACAGGGGGGATTATGAGCAGTACTTC
CASSEAVDRGDYEQYF
>TRBV21-1|few|TRBJ1-2|-
TGTGCCAGCAGCCCTATTGGCGCAGAGGACTATGGCTACACCTTC
CASSPIGAEDYGYTF
>TRBV10-3|-|TRBJ1-1|TRBD1
TGTGCCATCAGTGACAGACAGGGGGCTCACACTGAAGCTTTCTTT
CAISDRQGAHTEAFF
>TRBV2|-|TRBJ1-3|-
TGTGCCAGCAGTGGTAGCTCTGGAAACACCATATATTTT
CASSGSSGNTIYF
>TRBV7-9|-|TRBJ2-3|TRBD1
TGTGCCAGCAGCTTAGCTCGAGGGGGCCTAAGCACAGATACGCAGTATTTT
CASSLARGGLSTDTQYF
>TRBV25-1|few|TRBJ1-1|-
TGTGCCAGCAGGGGGAAGGCTGAAGCTTTCTTT
CASRGKAEAFF
>TRBV19|-|TRBJ2-2|-
TGTGCCAGTAGTATTCCCGGGGGGCGGACCGGGGAGCTGTTTTTT
CASSIPGGRTGELFF
>TRBV6-5|-|TRBJ1-5|-
TGTGCCAGCAGTTACTCGGGGGCGGCAAATAGCAATCAGCCCCAGCATTTT
CASSYSGAANSNQPQHF
>TRBV19|few|TRBJ1-5|-
TGTGCCAGTAGTATAGGGGACATATACAATCAGCCCCAGCATTTT
CASSIGDIYNQPQHF
>TRBV6-1|few|TRBJ1-1|-
TGTGCCAGCAGTGAACGCAGGGGAGGGAGCACTGAAGCTTTCTTT
CASSERRGGSTEAFF
>TRBV15|few|TRBJ1-5|-
TGTGCCACCAGCAGAGTAGATAGCAATCAGCCCCAGCATTTT
CATSRVDSNQPQHF
>TRBV7-2|few|TRBJ2-3|-
TGTGCCAGCAGCTTAGGAAATACGCAGTATTTT
CASSLGNTQYF
>TRBV7-2|-|TRBJ1-3|-
TGTGCCAGCAGAGCAGGGTCCCACTCTGGAAACACCATATATTTT
CASRAGSHSGNTIYF
>TRBV7-2|few|TRBJ1-5|-
TGTGCCAGCAGCCCGTCTAACAGTCCAGATCAGCCCCAGCATTTT
CASSPSNSPDQPQHF
>TRBV6-1|-|TRBJ2-2|-
TGTGTCAGCACCGTAGAGAACACCGGGGAGCTGTTTTTT
CVSTVENTGELFF
>TRBV4-2|-|TRBJ1-6|-
TGTGCCAGCAGCCAAAACGGGCAGGGGTTAGGTTCACCCCTCCACTTT
CASSQNGQGLGSPLHF
>TRBV5-1|-|TRBJ1-1|-
TGCGCCAGCAGCTTGCTTTTAGGGGGTGGGTTTGAAGCTTTCTTT
CASSLLLGGGFEAFF
>TRBV7-2|-|TRBJ2-7|-
TGCGCCAGCAGCCAAGACTGGAAGATTTCCTACGAGCAGTACTTC
CASSQDWKISYEQYF
>TRBV20-1|large|TRBJ2-2|-
TGCAGTGCTAGAGATAGGGAACGGGGGCTTTCGGACACCGGGGAGCTGTTTTTT
CSARDRERGLSDTGELFF
>TRBV7-9|few|TRBJ1-1|-
TGTGCCAGCAGCTTAGCAGGAGGACAGAACACTGAAGCTTTCTTT
CASSLAGGQNTEAFF
>TRBV4-3|-|TRBJ2-3|TRBD2
TGCGCCAGCAGCCAAGGGCTAGCGGGCCCAGATACGCAGTATTTT
CASSQGLAGPDTQYF
>TRBV10-3|once|TRBJ2-5|-
TGTGCCATGAGGCCGGCAGGGAAAGAGACCCAGTACTTC
CAMRPAGKETQYF
>TRBV11-2|few|TRBJ2-5|-
TGTGCCAGCAGCCCAGGGGGGATCTTCCAAGAGACCCAGTACTTC
CASSPGGIFQETQYF
>TRBV20-1|-|TRBJ2-7|TRBD2
TGCAGTGCTTCTAGCGGGGGGCACGAGCAGTACTTC
CSASSGGHEQYF
>TRBV7-6|few|TRBJ1-6|TRBD1
TGTGCCAGCAGCTTAGTTGGGACAGGGAGCTCCTATAATTCACCCCTCCACTTT
CASSLVGTGSSYNSPLHF
>TRBV18|-|TRBJ2-7|TRBD2
TGTGCCAGCTCACACTCCGGGACTAGGGACGAGCAGTACTTC
CASSHSGTRDEQYF
>TRBV11-2|-|TRBJ1-2|-
TGTGCCAGCAGCCCGGCGCTTACTAACTATGGCTACACCTTC
CASSPALTNYGYTF
>TRBV4-1|-|TRBJ1-4|-
TGCGCCAGCAGCTTAGCATCAGGGTATACTAATGAAAAACTGTTTTTT
CASSLASGYTNEKLFF
>TRBV12-3/TRBV12-4|-|TRBJ2-7|-
TGTGCCAGCAGTCTAGGCAGGGCCGAGCAGTACTTC
CASSLGRAEQYF
>TRBV20-1|-|TRBJ2-7|TRBD2
TGCAGTGTAGTCCTAGCGGGGGACGAGCAGTACTTC
CSVVLAGDEQYF
>TRBV14|few|TRBJ2-2|-
TGTGCCAGCAGCCAAGTCGCAGGATCCTGGAACACCGGGGAGCTGTTTTTT
CASSQVAGSWNTGELFF
>TRBV5-1|-|TRBJ1-5|-
TGCGCCAGCAGCTTGGGGGAAAGCAATCAGCCCCAGCATTTT
CASSLGESNQPQHF
>TRBV20-1|-|TRBJ2-1|-
TGCAGTGCTAGAGATCGGAGCGGAGGAGGCAATGAGCAGTTCTTC
CSARDRSGGGNEQFF
>TRBV5-1|once|TRBJ1-2|TRBD1
TGCGCCAGCAGCTTTGAAGGGGGCGCGAGCTATGGCTACACCTTC
CASSFEGGASYGYTF
>TRBV12-3/TRBV12-4|few|TRBJ1-5|TRBD1
TGTGCCAGCAGTTTAGGACAGGGCCAGCCTCAGCATTTT
CASSLGQGQPQHF
>TRBV6-1|-|TRBJ1-1|-
TGTGCCAGCAAACCCGACGGGGGGAGGCCTATGAACACTGAAGCTTTCTTT
CASKPDGGRPMNTEAFF
>TRBV11-2|few|TRBJ2-7|-
TGTGCCAGCAGCTTGGAATCAATGACAGTCTACTACGAGCAGTACTTC
CASSLESMTVYYEQYF
>TRBV20-1|few|TRBJ2-2|TRBD2
TGCAGTGCTAGCCCAGCGGGGGTGAACACCGGGGAGCTGTTTTTT
CSASPAGVNTGELFF
>TRBV30|-|TRBJ1-2|-
TGTGCCTGGAGTGACAAAAACTATGGCTACACCTTC
CAWSDKNYGYTF
>TRBV10-3|few|TRBJ1-1|-
TGTGCCATCTCCACCCAGACGGGGAACACTGAAGCTTTCTTT
CAISTQTGNTEAFF
>TRBV5-4|few|TRBJ2-1|TRBD2
TGTGCCAGCAGCTTGAGCGGCGCGGGGGGCCGCAATGAGCAGTTCTTC
CASSLSGAGGRNEQFF
>TRBV6-5|few|TRBJ1-2|-
TGTGCCAGCAGTTACTCGTCGGCAGGGAACTATGGCTACACCTTC
CASSYSSAGNYGYTF
>TRBV6-5|-|TRBJ1-2|-
TGTGCCAGCAGTTTCGACTCGGGCCCCTATGGCTACACCTTC
CASSFDSGPYGYTF
>TRBV10-3|few|TRBJ1-2|-
TGTGCCATCAGTGAGCGGGGAAAGGGCGAAGGCTACACCTTC
CAISERGKGEGYTF